This T cell receptor (beta chain) was sequenced in a study of cytomegalovirus exposure and HLA in healthy donors. Both 60 Vbeta primers and 13 Jbeta primers went into the PCR. This table comes from immunoSEQ multiplex PCR, and its TCRdb copy is limited to in-frame clones, with some not included. In the table there are over 150,000 clones, approximately 73% of which are singletons. Input material: PBMCs. This receptor was taken from a woman aged 18-30 years in good health and CMV-seropositive.

CDR3 in amino acids: CASSTGGNNQPQHF. The CDR3 region has the DNA TGTGCCAGCAGTACAGGGGGTAACAATCAGCCCCAGCATTTT. The chain couples TRBV6-6 to TRBJ1-5; 8 nucleotides line up with TRBD1. This CDR3 region has 14 residues. Trimming took 5 bases from V and 3 from J; bases not matched to a gene: 3. Germline V gives CDR1 MNHNY, CDR2 SVGAGI (reference sequence).